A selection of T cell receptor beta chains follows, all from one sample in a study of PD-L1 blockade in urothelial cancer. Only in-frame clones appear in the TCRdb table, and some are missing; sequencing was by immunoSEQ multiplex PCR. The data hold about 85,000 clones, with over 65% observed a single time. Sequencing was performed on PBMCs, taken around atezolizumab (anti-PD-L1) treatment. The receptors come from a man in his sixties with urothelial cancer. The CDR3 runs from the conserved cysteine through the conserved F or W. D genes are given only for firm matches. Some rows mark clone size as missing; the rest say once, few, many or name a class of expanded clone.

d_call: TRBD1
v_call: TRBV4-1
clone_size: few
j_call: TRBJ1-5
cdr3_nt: TGCGCCAGCAGCCAAGTGCTGGCCAGGGGGAAGGTTCAGCCCCAGCATTTT
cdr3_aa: CASSQVLARGKVQPQHF

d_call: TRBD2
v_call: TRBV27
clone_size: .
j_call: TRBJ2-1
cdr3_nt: TGTGCCAGCAGTAAGCGGGGAGCATACAATGAGCAGTTCTTC
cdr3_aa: CASSKRGAYNEQFF

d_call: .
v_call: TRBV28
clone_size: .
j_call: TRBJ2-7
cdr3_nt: TGTGCCAGCAGCCCCAGGACGGGTGGCAGGGTCTACGAGCAGTACTTC
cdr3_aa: CASSPRTGGRVYEQYF

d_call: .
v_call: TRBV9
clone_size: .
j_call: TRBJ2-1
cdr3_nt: TGTGCCAGCAGCGTAGCCTCTAGCCCGGGCAATGAGCAGTTCTTC
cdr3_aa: CASSVASSPGNEQFF

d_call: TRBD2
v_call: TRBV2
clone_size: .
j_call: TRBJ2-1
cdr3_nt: TGTGCCAGCAGTGCTAGCGGGGGTCCGTTCCATGAGCAGTTCTTC
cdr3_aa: CASSASGGPFHEQFF

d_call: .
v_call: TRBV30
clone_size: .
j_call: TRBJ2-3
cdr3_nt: TGTGCCTGGAGTGAATTGTCCGGGGGTACGCAGTATTTT
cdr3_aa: CAWSELSGGTQYF

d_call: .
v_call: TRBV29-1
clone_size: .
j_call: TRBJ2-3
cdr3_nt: TGCAGCGTCCACAAGCGGGTTTTTAGCACAGATACGCAGTATTTT
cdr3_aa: CSVHKRVFSTDTQYF

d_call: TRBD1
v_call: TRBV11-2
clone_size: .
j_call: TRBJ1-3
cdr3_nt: TGTGCCAGCAGCCGACGGGGACAGGGGGCATCTGGAAACACCATATATTTT
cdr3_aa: CASSRRGQGASGNTIYF

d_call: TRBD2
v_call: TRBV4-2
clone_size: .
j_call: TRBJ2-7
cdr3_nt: TGTGCCAGCAGCCCGCTAGCGGGGGCCATCTACGAGCAGTACTTC
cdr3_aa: CASSPLAGAIYEQYF

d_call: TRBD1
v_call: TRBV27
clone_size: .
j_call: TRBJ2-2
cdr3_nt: TGTGCCAGCAGTTTATCACGTGGGACAGCCCAACGGTCGACCGGGGAGCTGTTTTTT
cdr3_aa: CASSLSRGTAQRSTGELFF

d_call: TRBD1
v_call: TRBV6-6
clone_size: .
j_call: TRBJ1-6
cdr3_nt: TGTGCCAGCAGTCGGGACAGGGAAGGAGTATCACCCCTCCACTTT
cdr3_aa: CASSRDREGVSPLHF

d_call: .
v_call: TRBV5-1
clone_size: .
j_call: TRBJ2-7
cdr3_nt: TGCGCCAGCAGCTTGGACTTCTACGAGCAGTACTTC
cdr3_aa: CASSLDFYEQYF

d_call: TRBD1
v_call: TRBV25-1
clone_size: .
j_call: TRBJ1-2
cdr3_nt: TGTGCCAGCAGTGCCGAGGGACAGGGGGCGAGTGGCTACACCTTC
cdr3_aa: CASSAEGQGASGYTF

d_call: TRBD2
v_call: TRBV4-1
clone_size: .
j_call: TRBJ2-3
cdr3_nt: TGCGCCAGCGACCGGGACGGGGGGAGAACGGGTACGCAGTATTTT
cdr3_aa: CASDRDGGRTGTQYF

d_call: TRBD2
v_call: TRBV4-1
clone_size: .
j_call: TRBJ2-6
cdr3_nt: TGCGCCAGCAGCCATAGCCAGGCCAGGCGGGGAGGGGAGGGTTCTGGGGCCAACGTCCTGACTTTC
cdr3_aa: CASSHSQARRGGEGSGANVLTF

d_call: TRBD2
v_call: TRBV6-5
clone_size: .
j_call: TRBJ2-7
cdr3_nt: TGTGCCAGCAGTTGGGGTTCCCCGGGAGGGAACTACGAGCAGTACTTC
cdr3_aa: CASSWGSPGGNYEQYF

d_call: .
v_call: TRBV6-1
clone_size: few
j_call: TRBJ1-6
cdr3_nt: TGTGCCAGCAGTCTCAATAGTTCACCCCTCCACTTT
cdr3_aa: CASSLNSSPLHF

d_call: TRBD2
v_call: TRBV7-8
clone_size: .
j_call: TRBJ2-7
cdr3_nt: TGTGCCAGCGCCCAAGAGGGGCGGGAGGGCCGGTTTAAGGGGTACGAGCAGTACTTC
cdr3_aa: CASAQEGREGRFKGYEQYF

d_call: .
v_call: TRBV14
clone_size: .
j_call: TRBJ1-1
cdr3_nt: TGTGCCAGCAGTGGTTCCAGGCGATTCAACACTGAAGCTTTCTTT
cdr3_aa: CASSGSRRFNTEAFF

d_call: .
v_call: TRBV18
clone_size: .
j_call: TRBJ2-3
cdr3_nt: TGTGCCAGCTCTCCCACGACACAGGGATTCCTCGCAGATACGCAGTATTTT
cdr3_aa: CASSPTTQGFLADTQYF

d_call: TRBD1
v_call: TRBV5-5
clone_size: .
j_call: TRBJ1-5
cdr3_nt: TGTGCCAGCAGTTCAGGACAGGGTCTATCACAGCCCCAGCATTTT
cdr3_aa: CASSSGQGLSQPQHF

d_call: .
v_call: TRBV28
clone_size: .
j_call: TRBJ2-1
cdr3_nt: TGTGCCAGCAGTCAAAGCATTTTCTACAATGAGCAGTTCTTC
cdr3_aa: CASSQSIFYNEQFF

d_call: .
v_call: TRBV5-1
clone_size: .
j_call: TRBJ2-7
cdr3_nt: TGCGCCAGCAGGCAAGGGGCTTCAAGCTCCTACGAGCAGTACTTC
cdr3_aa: CASRQGASSSYEQYF

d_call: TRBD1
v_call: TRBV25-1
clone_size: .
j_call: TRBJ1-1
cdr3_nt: TGTGCCAGCAGTGAGTGGACAGGGATGAACACTGAAGCTTTCTTT
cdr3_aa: CASSEWTGMNTEAFF

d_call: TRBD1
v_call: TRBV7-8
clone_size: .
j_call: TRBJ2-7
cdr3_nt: TGTGCCAGCAGCTTAACGTGGACAGGGGGCAACGAGCAGTACTTC
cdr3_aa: CASSLTWTGGNEQYF

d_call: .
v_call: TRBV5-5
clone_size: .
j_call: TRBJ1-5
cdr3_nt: TGTGCCAGCAGCTCTATGGGAGGGCAGGGTCAGCCCCAGCATTTT
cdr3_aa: CASSSMGGQGQPQHF

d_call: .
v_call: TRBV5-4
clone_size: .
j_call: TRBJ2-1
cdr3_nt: TGTGCCAGCAGCTTCCAGGCCTCCTGGGATGAGCAGTTCTTC
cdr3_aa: CASSFQASWDEQFF

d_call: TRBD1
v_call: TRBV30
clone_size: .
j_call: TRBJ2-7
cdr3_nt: TGTGCCTGGAGTGTACAGGGGGCCACCAGCTCCTACGAGCAGTACTTC
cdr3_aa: CAWSVQGATSSYEQYF

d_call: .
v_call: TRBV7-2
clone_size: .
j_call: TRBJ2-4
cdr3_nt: TGTGCCAGCAGCTATTTGGGGGGTCAGGCCAAAAACATTCAGTACTTC
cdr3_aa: CASSYLGGQAKNIQYF

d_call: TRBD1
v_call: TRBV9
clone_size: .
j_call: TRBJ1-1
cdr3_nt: TGTGCCAGCAGCGTAGACAGGGGAACTGAAGCTTTCTTT
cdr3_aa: CASSVDRGTEAFF

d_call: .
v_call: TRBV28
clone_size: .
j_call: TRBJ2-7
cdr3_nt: TGTGCCAGCAGTTCTGGGGCTCCTTTGAAGCAGTACTTC
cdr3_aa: CASSSGAPLKQYF

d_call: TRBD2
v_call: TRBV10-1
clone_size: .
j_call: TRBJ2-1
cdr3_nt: TGCGCCAGCAGTTTGACTAGCGGGAGACCGGAGCAGTTCTTC
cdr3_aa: CASSLTSGRPEQFF

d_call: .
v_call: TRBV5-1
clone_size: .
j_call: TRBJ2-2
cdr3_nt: TGCGCCAGCAGCCCTCCTCGAGTTGGGAGGAACACCGGGGAGCTGTTTTTT
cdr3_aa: CASSPPRVGRNTGELFF

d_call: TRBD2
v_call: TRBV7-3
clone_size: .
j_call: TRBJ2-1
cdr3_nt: TGTGCCAGCAGCGGCCATAGCGGGAGGAACTACAATGAGCAGTTCTTC
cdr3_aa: CASSGHSGRNYNEQFF

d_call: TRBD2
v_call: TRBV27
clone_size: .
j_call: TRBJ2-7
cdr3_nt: TGTGCCAGCAGTTTTTTGGGGGAGGGCTACGAGCAGTACTTC
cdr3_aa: CASSFLGEGYEQYF

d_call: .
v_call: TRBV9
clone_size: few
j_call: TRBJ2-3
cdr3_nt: TGTGCCACGACCGGTGGGGGGAGCGCAGATACGCAGTATTTT
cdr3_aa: CATTGGGSADTQYF

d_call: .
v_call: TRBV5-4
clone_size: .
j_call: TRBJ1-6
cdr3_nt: TGTGCCAGCAGCGGAGGCAGCGCTGGGTATAATTCACCCCTCCACTTT
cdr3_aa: CASSGGSAGYNSPLHF

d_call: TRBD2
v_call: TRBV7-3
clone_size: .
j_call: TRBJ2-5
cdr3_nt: TGTGCCAGCAGCGCAGGGACTAGCGGGCGACAAGAGACCCAGTACTTC
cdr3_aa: CASSAGTSGRQETQYF

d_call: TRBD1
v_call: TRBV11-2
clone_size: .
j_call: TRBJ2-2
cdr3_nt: TGTGCCAGCGACGACAGGGCTATCGGGGAGCTGTTTTTT
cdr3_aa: CASDDRAIGELFF

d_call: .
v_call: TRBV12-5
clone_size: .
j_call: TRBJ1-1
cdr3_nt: TGTGCTAGTGGCAGCCAGGGGAAAGCTTTCTTT
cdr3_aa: CASGSQGKAFF

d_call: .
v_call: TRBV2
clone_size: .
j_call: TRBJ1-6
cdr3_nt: TGTGCCAGCAGTCGGGCGAGGGGGTCCTATAATTCACCCCTCCACTTT
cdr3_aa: CASSRARGSYNSPLHF

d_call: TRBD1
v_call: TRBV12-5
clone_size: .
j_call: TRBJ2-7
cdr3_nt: TGTGCTAGTGGTTTGTCGACCCTGGCCGGGACAGGGCGACACGAGCAGTACTTC
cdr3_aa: CASGLSTLAGTGRHEQYF

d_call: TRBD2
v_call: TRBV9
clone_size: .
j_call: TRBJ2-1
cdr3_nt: TGTGCCAGCAGCTACCGGACTAGCGGGAGATTGAATGAGCAGTTCTTC
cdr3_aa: CASSYRTSGRLNEQFF